This TCR beta chain appears in the sequencing data of a study of OX40 agonist ivuxolimab in advanced cancers. As for the study in general: Every 2 weeks, patients received ivuxolimab intravenously, dosed at 0.01 to 10 mg/kg.

TCRdb keeps only in-frame clones here, not all; method: immunoSEQ multiplex PCR. The table has approximately 40,000 clones, approximately 82% seen once; the top ten hold 6.5% to 8%. CDR3 length: 16 amino acids. This clone was recorded only once. Other DNA sequences in this specimen translate into the identical CDR3. The clonotype comes from an adult with an advanced solid tumor such as melanoma, head and neck, liver or kidney cancer. The specimen was CD4+ or CD8+ T cells sorted from blood, collected in a trial of the OX40 agonist ivuxolimab. The chain uses TRBV21-1 and TRBJ2-7; the table's D call TRBD2 went unverified against the DNA. TRBV21-1 is a pseudogene locus. For the CDR3, the DNA is TGTGCCAGCAGCAGAGGGGCGGGGGGCCGGACCTACGAGCAGTACTTC. Translating it yields CASSRGAGGRTYEQYF.